The T cell receptor (beta chain) described here comes from a study of T cell responses to AZD1222 COVID-19 vaccine. At the level of the study: Pooled in the analysis were second doses at about 4 or about 12 weeks.

The assay was immunoSEQ multiplex PCR, and TCRdb's table has in-frame clones only and misses some. The sample consists of more than 100,000 clones, around 89% of them appearing once. This material consisted of peripheral blood, taken on day 0 of AZD1222 vaccination. The receptor's source is an adult in good health.

DNA of the CDR3: TGTGCCAGCAGCAGGACAGCAACTAATGAAAAACTGTTTTTT. This encodes CASSRTATNEKLFF. This chain links TRBV11-1 with TRBJ1-4; D is possibly TRBD1 (6 bases). The CDR3 contains 14 residues. Trimming shortened V by 5 bases and J by 0 bases, and 7 bases separated the two germline ends. CDR1 and CDR2 from the germline V gene are SGHAT and FQDESV (reference sequence).